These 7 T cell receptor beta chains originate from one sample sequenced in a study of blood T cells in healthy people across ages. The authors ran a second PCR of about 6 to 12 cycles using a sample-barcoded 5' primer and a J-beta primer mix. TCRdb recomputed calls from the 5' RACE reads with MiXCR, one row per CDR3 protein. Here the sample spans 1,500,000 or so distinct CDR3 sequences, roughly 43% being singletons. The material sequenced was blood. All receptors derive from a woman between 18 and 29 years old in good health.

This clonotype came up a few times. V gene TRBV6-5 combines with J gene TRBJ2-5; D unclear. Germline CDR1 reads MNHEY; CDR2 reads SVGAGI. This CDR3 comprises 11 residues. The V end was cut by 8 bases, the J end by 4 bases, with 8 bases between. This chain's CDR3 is CASRIAETQYF. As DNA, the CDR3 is TGTGCCAGCCGCATAGCAGAGACCCAGTACTTC.

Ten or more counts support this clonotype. CDR3 region: CASSFGTSGDNEQFF. The CDR3 region has the DNA TGCGCCAGCAGCTTCGGGACTAGCGGGGACAATGAGCAGTTCTTC. This rearrangement joins TRBV4-3 to TRBJ2-1, with TRBD2 identical over 13 bases. Germline-derived CDR1 and CDR2 are LGHNA and YSLEER. CDR3 length: 15 residues. V shed 5 bases, J shed 5 bases, and the junction held 3 bases outside the gene matches.

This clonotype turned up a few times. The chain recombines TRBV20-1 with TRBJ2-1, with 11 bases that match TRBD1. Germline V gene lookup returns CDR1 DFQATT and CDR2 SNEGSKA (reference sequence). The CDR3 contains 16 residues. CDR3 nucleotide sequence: TGCAGGGCCGGACAGGGGGCTTTAGCGGGGTACAATGAGCAGTTCTTC. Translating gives CRAGQGALAGYNEQFF.

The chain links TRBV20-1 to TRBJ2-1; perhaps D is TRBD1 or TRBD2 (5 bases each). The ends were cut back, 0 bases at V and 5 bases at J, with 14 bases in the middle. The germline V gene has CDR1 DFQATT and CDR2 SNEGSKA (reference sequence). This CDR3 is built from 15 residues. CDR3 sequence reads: CSARDPGTSNNEQFF. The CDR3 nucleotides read TGCAGTGCTAGAGATCCCGGGACGTCCAACAATGAGCAGTTCTTC.

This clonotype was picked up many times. The CDR3 is CASSMDDQPQHF. The CDR3 nucleotides are TGTGCCAGCAGCATGGACGATCAGCCCCAGCATTTT. The chain couples TRBV7-9 to TRBJ1-5; D gene uncertain. V was pared by 5 bases and J by 5 bases, with 7 bases between. This CDR3 has 12 amino acids. Germline CDR1 reads SEHNR; CDR2 reads FQNEAQ (reference sequence).

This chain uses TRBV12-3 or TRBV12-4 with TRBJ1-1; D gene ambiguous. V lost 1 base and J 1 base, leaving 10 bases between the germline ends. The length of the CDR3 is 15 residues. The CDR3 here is CASSLVVRQNTEAFF. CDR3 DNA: TGTGCCAGCAGTTTAGTGGTGCGTCAGAACACTGAAGCTTTCTTT.

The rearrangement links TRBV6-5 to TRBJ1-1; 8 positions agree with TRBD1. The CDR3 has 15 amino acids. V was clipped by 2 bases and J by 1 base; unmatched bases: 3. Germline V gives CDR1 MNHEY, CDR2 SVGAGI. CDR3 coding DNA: TGTGCCAGCAGTTACGCGGGACAGGCGAACACTGAAGCTTTCTTT. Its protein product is CASSYAGQANTEAFF.